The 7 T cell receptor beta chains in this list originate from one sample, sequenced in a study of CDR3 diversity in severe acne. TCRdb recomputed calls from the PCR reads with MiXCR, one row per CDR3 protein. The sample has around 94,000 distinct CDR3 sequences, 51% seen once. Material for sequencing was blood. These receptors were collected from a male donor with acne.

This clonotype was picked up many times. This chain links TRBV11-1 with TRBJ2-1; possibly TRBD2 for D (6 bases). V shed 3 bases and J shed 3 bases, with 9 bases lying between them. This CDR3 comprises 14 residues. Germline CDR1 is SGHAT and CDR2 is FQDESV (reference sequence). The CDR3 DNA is TGTGCCAGCAGCTTTCGGGAGATCTACAATGAGCAGTTCTTC. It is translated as CASSFREIYNEQFF.

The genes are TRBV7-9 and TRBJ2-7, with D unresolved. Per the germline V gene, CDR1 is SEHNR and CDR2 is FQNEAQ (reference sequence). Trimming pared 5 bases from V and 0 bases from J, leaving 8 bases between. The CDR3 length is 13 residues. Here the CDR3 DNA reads TGTGCCAGCAGCCACGGGCCCTCCTACGAGCAGTACTTC. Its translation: CASSHGPSYEQYF.

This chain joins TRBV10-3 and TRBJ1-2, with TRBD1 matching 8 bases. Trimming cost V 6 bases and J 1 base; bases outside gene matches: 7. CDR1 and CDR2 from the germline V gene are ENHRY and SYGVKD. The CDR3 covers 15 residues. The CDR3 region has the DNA TGTGCCATCAGCCTCCGAGACAGGGGTAACTATGGCTACACCTTC. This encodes CAISLRDRGNYGYTF.

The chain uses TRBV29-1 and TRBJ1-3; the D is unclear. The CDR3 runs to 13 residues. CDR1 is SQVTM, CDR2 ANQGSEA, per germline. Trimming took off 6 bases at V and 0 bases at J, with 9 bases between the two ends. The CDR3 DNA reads TGCAGCGTCTCCCAGGACTCTGGAAACACCATATATTTT. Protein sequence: CSVSQDSGNTIYF.

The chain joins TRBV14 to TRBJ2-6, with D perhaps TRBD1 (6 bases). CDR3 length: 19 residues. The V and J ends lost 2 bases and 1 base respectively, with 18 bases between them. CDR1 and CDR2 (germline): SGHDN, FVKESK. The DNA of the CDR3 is TGTGCCAGCAGCCAAAATCGTTTTAGGGGGTTATCTGGGGCCAACGTCCTGACTTTC. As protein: CASSQNRFRGLSGANVLTF.

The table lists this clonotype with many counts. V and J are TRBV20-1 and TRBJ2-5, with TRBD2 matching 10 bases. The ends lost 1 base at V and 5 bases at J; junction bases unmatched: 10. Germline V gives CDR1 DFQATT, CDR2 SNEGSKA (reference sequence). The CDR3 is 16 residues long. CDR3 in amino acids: CSARAASGSPGETQYF. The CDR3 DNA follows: TGCAGTGCTAGAGCGGCTAGCGGGAGCCCGGGGGAGACCCAGTACTTC.

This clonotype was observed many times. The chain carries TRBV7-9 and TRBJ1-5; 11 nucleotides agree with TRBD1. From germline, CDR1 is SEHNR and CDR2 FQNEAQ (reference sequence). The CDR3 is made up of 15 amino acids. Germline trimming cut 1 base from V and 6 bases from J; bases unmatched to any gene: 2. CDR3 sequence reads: CASSLGTGGGQPQHF. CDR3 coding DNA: TGTGCCAGCAGCTTAGGGACAGGGGGCGGTCAGCCCCAGCATTTT. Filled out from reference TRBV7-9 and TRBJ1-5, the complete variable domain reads DTGVSQNPRHKITKRGQNVTFRCDPISEHNRLYWYRQTLGQGPEFLTYFQNEAQLEKSRLLSDRFSAERPKGSFSTLEIQRTEQGDSAMYLCASSLGTGGGQPQHFGDGTRLSIL.